This TCR beta chain was captured by sequencing in a study of blood T cell repertoires in COVID-19. Looking at the study overall: COVID-19 samples collected from the United States, Italy and Spain covered acute and convalescent phases.

Source study methods: Cell counts per sample came from amplifying reference gene primers. TCRdb's table, derived via immunoSEQ multiplex PCR, lists solely in-frame clones and lacks some. The V and J calls and clone size were taken over from that table, and D and trimming were inferred from the DNA. The repertoire includes some 280,000 clones, about 82% of them detected once, and less than 4.5% sits in the top ten. Trimming took off 4 bases at V and 5 bases at J, with 20 bases between the two ends. The V gene's germline CDR1 is KGHSH and CDR2 LQKENI. The CDR3 runs 16 residues. This clone occurred once.

The source is a woman in her fifties or sixties with active or convalescent COVID-19. The chain couples TRBV18 to TRBJ1-2; TRBD1 might be the D (5 bases). The sample taken for sequencing was peripheral blood. CDR3 residues: CASSRPWGRTEYGYTF. The CDR3 region has the DNA TGTGCCAGCTCACGACCGTGGGGCAGGACGGAGTATGGCTACACCTTC.